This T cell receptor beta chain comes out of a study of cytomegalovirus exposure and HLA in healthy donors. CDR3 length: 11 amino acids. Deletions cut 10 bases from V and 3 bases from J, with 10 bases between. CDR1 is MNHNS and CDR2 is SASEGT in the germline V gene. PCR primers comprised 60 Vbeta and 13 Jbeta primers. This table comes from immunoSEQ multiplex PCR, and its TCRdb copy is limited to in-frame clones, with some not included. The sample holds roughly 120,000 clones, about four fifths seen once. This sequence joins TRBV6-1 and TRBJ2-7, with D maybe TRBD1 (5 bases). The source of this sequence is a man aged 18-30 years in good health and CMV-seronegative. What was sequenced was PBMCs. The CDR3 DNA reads TGTGCCATATCAGGGTTCTACGAGCAGTACTTC. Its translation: CAISGFYEQYF.